This T cell receptor (beta chain) was recorded in a study of blood T cells in healthy people across ages. PCR was performed a second time for about 7 to 12 cycles using a sample-barcoded 5' primer and a J-beta primer mix. One entry per CDR3 protein results from TCRdb running MiXCR on the 5' RACE reads. The table records about 1.4 million distinct CDR3 sequences, 55% to 75% of them present only once. The CDR3 covers 15 residues. Germline CDR1 is MNHEY and CDR2 is SVGEGT. Specimen: blood. This sequence was found in a man aged 18-30 years in good health. The rearrangement joins TRBV6-2 or TRBV6-3 to TRBJ2-4, with 13 bases identical to TRBD2. TRBJ2-7 matches the DNA end more closely, so the J call is doubtful. CDR3 sequence: CASSPRTSGSTEQYF. The CDR3 DNA reads as TGTGCCAGCAGTCCACGGACTAGCGGGAGTACCGAGCAGTACTTC.